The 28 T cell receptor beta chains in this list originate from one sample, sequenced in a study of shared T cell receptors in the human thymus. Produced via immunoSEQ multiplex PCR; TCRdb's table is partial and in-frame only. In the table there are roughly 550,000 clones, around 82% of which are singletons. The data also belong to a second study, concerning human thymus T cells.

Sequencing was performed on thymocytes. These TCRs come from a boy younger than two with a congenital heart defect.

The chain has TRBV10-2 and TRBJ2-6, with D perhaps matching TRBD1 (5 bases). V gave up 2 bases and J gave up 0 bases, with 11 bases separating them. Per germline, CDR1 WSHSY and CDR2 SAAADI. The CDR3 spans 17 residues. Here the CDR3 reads CASSEINRFSGANVLTF. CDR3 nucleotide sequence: TGCGCCAGCAGTGAGATCAACAGGTTCTCTGGGGCCAACGTCCTGACTTTC.

CDR3 region: CASSRTSGPSYNEQFF. The CDR3 region has the DNA TGTGCCAGCAGTAGGACTAGCGGTCCCTCCTACAATGAGCAGTTCTTC. The V call is TRBV28, the J call TRBJ2-1, with TRBD2 identical over 10 bases. The CDR3 extends over 16 amino acids. Germline-derived CDR1 and CDR2 are MDHEN and SYDVKM. The junction had 4 bases not matched to a gene; V was cut back by 5 bases and J by 0 bases.

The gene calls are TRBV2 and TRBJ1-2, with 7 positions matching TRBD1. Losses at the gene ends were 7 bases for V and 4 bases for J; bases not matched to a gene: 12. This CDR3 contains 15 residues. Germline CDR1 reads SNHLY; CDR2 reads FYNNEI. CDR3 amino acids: CASIDTGQKTYGYTF. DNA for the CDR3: TGTGCCAGCATCGACACGGGACAGAAGACCTATGGCTACACCTTC.

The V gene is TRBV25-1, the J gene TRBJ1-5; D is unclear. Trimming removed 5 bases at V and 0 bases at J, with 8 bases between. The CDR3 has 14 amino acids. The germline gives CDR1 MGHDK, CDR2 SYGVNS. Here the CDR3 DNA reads TGTGCCAGCAGTCTGGGCTATAGCAATCAGCCCCAGCATTTT. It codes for CASSLGYSNQPQHF.

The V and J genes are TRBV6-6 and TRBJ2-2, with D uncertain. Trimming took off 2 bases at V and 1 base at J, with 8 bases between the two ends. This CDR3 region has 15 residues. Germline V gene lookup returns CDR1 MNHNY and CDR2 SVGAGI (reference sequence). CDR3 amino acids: CASSYRCENTGELFF. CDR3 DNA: TGTGCCAGCAGTTACCGGTGCGAGAACACCGGGGAGCTGTTTTTT.

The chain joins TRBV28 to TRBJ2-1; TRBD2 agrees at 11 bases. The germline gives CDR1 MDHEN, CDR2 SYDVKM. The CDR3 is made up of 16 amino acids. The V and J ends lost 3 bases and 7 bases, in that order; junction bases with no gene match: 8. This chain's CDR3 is CASSLGLAGGKNEQFF. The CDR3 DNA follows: TGTGCCAGCAGTTTGGGGCTAGCGGGAGGTAAGAATGAGCAGTTCTTC.

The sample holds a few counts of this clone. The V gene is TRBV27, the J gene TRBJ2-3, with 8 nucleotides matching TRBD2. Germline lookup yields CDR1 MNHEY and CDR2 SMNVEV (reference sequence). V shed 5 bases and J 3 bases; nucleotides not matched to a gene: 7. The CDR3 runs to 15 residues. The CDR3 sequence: CASSTREGLTDTQYF. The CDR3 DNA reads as TGTGCCAGCAGTACTCGGGAGGGCCTGACAGATACGCAGTATTTT.

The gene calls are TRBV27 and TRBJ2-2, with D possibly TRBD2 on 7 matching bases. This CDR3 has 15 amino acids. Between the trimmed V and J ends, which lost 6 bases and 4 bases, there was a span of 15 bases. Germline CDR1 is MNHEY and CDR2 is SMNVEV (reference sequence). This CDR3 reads CASSPRGAVTGELFF. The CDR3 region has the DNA TGTGCCAGCAGCCCTCGGGGGGCCGTCACCGGGGAGCTGTTTTTT.

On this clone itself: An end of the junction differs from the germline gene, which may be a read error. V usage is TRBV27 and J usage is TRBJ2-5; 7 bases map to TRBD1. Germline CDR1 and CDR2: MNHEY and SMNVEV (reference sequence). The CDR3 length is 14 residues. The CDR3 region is CASSLSRDRGNPDF. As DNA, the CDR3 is TGTGCCAGCAGTTTAAGTAGGGACAGAGGAAACCCCGACTTC.

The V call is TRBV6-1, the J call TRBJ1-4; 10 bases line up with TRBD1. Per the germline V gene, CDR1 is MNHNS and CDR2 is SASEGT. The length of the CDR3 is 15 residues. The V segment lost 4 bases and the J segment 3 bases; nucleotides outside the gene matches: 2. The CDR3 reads CASSAGQGANEKLFF. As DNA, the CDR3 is TGTGCCAGCAGTGCCGGACAGGGGGCTAATGAAAAACTGTTTTTT.

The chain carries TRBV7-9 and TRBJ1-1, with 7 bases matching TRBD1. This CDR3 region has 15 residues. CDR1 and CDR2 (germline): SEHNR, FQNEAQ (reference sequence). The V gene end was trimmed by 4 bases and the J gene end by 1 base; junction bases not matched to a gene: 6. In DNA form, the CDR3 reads TGTGCCAGCAGCTCGGGGACAGTTAAGAACACTGAAGCTTTCTTT. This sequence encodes CASSSGTVKNTEAFF.

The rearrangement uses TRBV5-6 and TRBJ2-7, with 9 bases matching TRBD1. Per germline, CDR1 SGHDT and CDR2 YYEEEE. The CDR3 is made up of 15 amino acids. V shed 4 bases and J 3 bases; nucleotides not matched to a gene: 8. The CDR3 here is CASSPDRGGDYEQYF. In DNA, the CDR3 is TGTGCCAGCAGCCCGGACAGGGGAGGGGACTACGAGCAGTACTTC.

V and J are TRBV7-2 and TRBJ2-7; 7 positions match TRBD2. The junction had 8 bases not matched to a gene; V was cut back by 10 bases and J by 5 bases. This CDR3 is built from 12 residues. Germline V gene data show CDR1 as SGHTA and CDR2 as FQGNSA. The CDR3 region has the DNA TGTGCCACCCGGGGGGAGTCCAACGAGCAGTACTTC. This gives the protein CATRGESNEQYF.

CDR3 sequence (DNA): TGTGCCAGCAGTTTATCCACCGGGACATCCCTTAACTATGGCTACACCTTC. It specifies CASSLSTGTSLNYGYTF. The J gene is TRBJ1-2, the V gene TRBV27, with a weak D call TRBD1 (6 bases). The V end was cut by 0 bases, the J end by 1 base, with 15 bases between. Germline lookup yields CDR1 MNHEY and CDR2 SMNVEV (reference sequence). CDR3 length: 17 amino acids.

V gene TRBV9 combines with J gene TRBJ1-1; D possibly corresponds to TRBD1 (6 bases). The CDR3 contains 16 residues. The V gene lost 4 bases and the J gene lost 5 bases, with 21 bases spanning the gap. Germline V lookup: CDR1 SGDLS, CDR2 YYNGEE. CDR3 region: CASSPTRQAGRTEAFF. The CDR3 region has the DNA TGTGCCAGCAGCCCTACAAGACAGGCCGGAAGGACTGAAGCTTTCTTT.

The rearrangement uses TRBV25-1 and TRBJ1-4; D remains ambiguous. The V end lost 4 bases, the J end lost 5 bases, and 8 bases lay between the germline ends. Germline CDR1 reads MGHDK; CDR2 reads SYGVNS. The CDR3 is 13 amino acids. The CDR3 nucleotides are TGTGCCAGCAGTGCTAATCCCAATGAAAAACTGTTTTTT. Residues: CASSANPNEKLFF.

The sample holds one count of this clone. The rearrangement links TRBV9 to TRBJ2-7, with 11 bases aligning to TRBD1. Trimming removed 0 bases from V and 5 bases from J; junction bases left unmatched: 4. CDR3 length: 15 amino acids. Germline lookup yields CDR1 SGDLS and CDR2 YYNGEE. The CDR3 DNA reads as TGTGCCAGCAGCGTAGGCGGACAGGGGGCGAACGAGCAGTACTTC. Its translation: CASSVGGQGANEQYF. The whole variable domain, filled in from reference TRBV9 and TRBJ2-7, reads DSGVTQTPKHLITATGQRVTLRCSPRSGDLSVYWYQQSLDQGLQFLIQYYNGEERAKGNILERFSAQQFPDLHSELNLSSLELGDSALYFCASSVGGQGANEQYFGPGTRLTVT.

Written as DNA, the CDR3 is TGTGCCTGGAGTGTACAGCTAGCGGACCACTACGAGCAGTACTTC. Residues: CAWSVQLADHYEQYF. The chain uses TRBV30 and TRBJ2-7; 7 bases match TRBD2. V dropped 0 bases and J dropped 3; count of bases not matched to a gene: 8. CDR3 length: 15 residues. The germline V gene encodes CDR1 GTSNPN and CDR2 SVGIG (reference sequence).

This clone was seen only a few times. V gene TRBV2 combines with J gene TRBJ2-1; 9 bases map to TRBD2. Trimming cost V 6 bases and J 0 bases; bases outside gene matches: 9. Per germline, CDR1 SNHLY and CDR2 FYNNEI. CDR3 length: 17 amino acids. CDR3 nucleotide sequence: TGTGCCAGCAGGCCCCCTTATAGCGGGAGCTCCTACAATGAGCAGTTCTTC. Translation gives CASRPPYSGSSYNEQFF.

The CDR3 is CASSQDLAGGGEQFF. The DNA for the CDR3 is TGTGCCAGCAGCCAAGACCTAGCGGGAGGAGGTGAGCAGTTCTTC. V is TRBV14 and J is TRBJ2-1, with 11 bases matching TRBD2. CDR1 is SGHDN, CDR2 FVKESK, per germline. The V segment lost 0 bases and the J segment 9 bases; nucleotides outside the gene matches: 4. The CDR3 sequence is 15 residues long.

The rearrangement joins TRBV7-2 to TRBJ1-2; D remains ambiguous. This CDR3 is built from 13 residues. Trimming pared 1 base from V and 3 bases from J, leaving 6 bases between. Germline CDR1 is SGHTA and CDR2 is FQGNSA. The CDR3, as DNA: TGTGCCAGCAGCTTAGAGTCAGACTATGGCTACACCTTC. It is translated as CASSLESDYGYTF.

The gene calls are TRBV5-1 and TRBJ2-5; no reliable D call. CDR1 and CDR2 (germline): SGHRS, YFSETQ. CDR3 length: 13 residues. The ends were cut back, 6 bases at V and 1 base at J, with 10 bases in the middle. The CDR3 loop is CASTLSPQETQYF. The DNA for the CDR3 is TGCGCCAGCACTCTCAGTCCCCAAGAGACCCAGTACTTC.

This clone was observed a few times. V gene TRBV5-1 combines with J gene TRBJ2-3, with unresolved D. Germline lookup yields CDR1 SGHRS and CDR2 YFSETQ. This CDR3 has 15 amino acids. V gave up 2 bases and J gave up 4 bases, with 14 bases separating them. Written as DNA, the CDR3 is TGCGCCAGCAGCTTATTTCCCCCTCGGGCAGATACGCAGTATTTT. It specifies CASSLFPPRADTQYF.

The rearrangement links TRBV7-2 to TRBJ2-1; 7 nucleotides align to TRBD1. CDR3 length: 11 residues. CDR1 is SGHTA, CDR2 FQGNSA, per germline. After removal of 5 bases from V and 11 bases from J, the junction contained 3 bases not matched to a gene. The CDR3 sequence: CASSQTGKQFF. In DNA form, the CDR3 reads TGTGCCAGCAGCCAGACAGGGAAGCAGTTCTTC.

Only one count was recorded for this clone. CDR3 amino acids: CAISGWTSGRAEADTQYF. The CDR3 bases are TGTGCCATCAGTGGATGGACTAGCGGGAGGGCCGAGGCAGATACGCAGTATTTT. This chain links TRBV10-3 with TRBJ2-3, with 15 bases identical to TRBD2. This CDR3 comprises 18 residues. The germline V gene encodes CDR1 ENHRY and CDR2 SYGVKD. The trim removed 4 bases at V and 4 bases at J, leaving 9 bases unmatched.

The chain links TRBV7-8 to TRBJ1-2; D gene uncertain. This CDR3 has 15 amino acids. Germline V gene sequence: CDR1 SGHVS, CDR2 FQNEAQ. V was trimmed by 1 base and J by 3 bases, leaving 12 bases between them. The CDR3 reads CASSLVSEADYGYTF. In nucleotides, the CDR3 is TGTGCCAGCAGCTTAGTGTCAGAGGCAGACTATGGCTACACCTTC.

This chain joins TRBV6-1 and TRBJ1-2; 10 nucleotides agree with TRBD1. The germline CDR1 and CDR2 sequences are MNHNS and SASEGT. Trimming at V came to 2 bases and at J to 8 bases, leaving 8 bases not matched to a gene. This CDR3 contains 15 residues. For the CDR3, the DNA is TGTGCCAGCAGTGAAAGGGACAGGGGAATAGGGGGCTACACCTTC. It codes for CASSERDRGIGGYTF.

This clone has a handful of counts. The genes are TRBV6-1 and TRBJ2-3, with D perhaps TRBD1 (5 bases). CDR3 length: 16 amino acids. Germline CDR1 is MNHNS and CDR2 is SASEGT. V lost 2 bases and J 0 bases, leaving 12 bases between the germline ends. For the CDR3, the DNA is TGTGCCAGCAGTGAACGAGACAGTCGAAGCACAGATACGCAGTATTTT. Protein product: CASSERDSRSTDTQYF.